Shown below are 13 T cell receptor beta chains from a single sample sequenced in a study of blood T cell repertoires in COVID-19. The method was immunoSEQ multiplex PCR; TCRdb's version includes in-frame clones alone and lacks a portion of them. The sample holds 350,000 to 450,000 clones, more than 70% seen once. Sequenced input: peripheral blood. All receptors derive from a middle-aged man with acute or convalescent COVID-19.

The chain links TRBV9 to TRBJ2-1; maybe TRBD2 (6 bases). Trimming took off 6 bases at V and 7 bases at J, with 20 bases between the two ends. Germline V lookup: CDR1 SGDLS, CDR2 YYNGEE. The CDR3 loop spans 15 amino acids. The CDR3: CASTDSDYRGNEQFF. DNA for the CDR3: TGTGCCAGCACCGACTCGGACTACCGGGGAAATGAGCAGTTCTTC.

This clone was observed a single time. V gene TRBV5-1 combines with J gene TRBJ2-1, with a possible D match to TRBD2 (8 bases). Looked up from germline, CDR1 is SGHRS and CDR2 is YFSETQ. The length of the CDR3 is 16 residues. The V end was cut by 0 bases, the J end by 8 bases, with 18 bases between. CDR3 in amino acids: CASSLAGRGQVDEQFF. The CDR3 DNA is TGCGCCAGCAGCTTGGCCGGGAGGGGGCAAGTTGATGAGCAGTTCTTC.

The V gene is TRBV6-5, the J gene TRBJ1-5; D might be TRBD1 (6 bases). V was cut by 9 bases and J by 7 bases, with 16 bases left in between. The germline V gene encodes CDR1 MNHEY and CDR2 SVGAGI. The CDR3 runs to 13 residues. For the CDR3, the DNA is TGTGCCAGTGAGATGGGACAATGGCAGCCCCAGCATTTT. Translated, it gives CASEMGQWQPQHF.

The chain links TRBV27 to TRBJ2-7, with 7 bases identical to TRBD2. Germline loops: CDR1 MNHEY, CDR2 SMNVEV (reference sequence). The CDR3 spans 15 residues. V lost 6 bases to trimming and J lost 4 bases; unmatched junction nucleotides: 12. This CDR3 is CASSLGGGGRYEQYF. For the CDR3, the DNA is TGTGCCAGCAGCCTCGGTGGCGGGGGTCGGTACGAGCAGTACTTC.

This clone was recorded once. This chain uses TRBV19 with TRBJ1-6; a possible D gene is TRBD1 (6 bases). The CDR3 is 15 amino acids. V was trimmed by 6 bases and J by 4 bases, leaving 13 bases between them. Germline CDR1 and CDR2: LNHDA and SQIVND (reference sequence). DNA for the CDR3: TGTGCCAGTAGCAGAGGGGGTGGTTATAATTCACCCCTCCACTTT. Amino acid sequence: CASSRGGGYNSPLHF.

The gene calls are TRBV5-1 and TRBJ1-2, with 9 bases fitting TRBD1. V was clipped by 0 bases and J by 7 bases; unmatched bases: 4. This CDR3 comprises 14 residues. Germline loops: CDR1 SGHRS, CDR2 YFSETQ. This CDR3 is CASSLEGTGFGYTF. CDR3 DNA sequence: TGCGCCAGCAGCTTGGAAGGGACAGGGTTTGGCTACACCTTC.

V gene TRBV5-6 combines with J gene TRBJ2-2; D is uncertain. Germline CDR1 and CDR2: SGHDT and YYEEEE. Trimming pared 4 bases from V and 3 bases from J, leaving 16 bases between. The CDR3 runs 16 residues. The CDR3 sequence: CASSPVPAQDTGELFF. The CDR3 coding sequence is TGTGCCAGCAGCCCCGTCCCGGCGCAGGACACCGGGGAGCTGTTTTTT.

This clone was counted once. V and J are TRBV28 and TRBJ1-2; D call uncertain. The CDR3 length is 15 residues. V lost 2 bases and J lost 3, with 13 bases in between. The germline V gene has CDR1 MDHEN and CDR2 SYDVKM. In nucleotides, the CDR3 is TGTGCCAGCAGTTTAATGGAGACGAGTGACTATGGCTACACCTTC. Protein sequence: CASSLMETSDYGYTF.

This clone was counted a few times. V gene TRBV20-1 combines with J gene TRBJ1-6; possible D gene TRBD1, 6 bases. V lost 3 bases, J lost 9 bases, and 12 bases lay in between. The CDR3 length is 13 residues. CDR1 and CDR2 from the germline V gene are DFQATT and SNEGSKA (reference sequence). The CDR3 DNA is TGCAGTGCTAGTTGGGGGGGCAGTTCACCCCTCCACTTT. This sequence encodes CSASWGGSSPLHF.

The chain has TRBV6-2 or TRBV6-3 and TRBJ2-1; tentatively, D is TRBD2 (5 bases). Germline V gene lookup returns CDR1 MNHEY and CDR2 SVGEGT. Trimming took 6 bases from V and 13 from J, leaving 16 bases between them. This CDR3 has 12 residues. The DNA for the CDR3 is TGTGCCAGCAGCCAAGGCCGGGATAAACAGTTCTTC. Translation gives CASSQGRDKQFF.

This clone was seen a handful of times. The rearrangement uses TRBV5-4 and TRBJ2-7; no firm D call. Germline assignment: CDR1 SGHNT and CDR2 YYREEE (reference sequence). The CDR3 covers 12 residues. The V end was cut by 1 base, the J end by 5 bases, with 7 bases between. Written as DNA, the CDR3 is TGTGCCAGCAGCTTGCGCAGCGACGAGCAGTACTTC. Residues: CASSLRSDEQYF.

V and J are TRBV7-2 and TRBJ1-3; D possibly corresponds to TRBD1 (6 bases). Trimming removed 5 bases from V and 2 bases from J, with 13 bases in between. Germline CDR1 reads SGHTA; CDR2 reads FQGNSA. This CDR3 has 15 amino acids. CDR3 in amino acids: CASSRRGAAGNTIYF. DNA of the CDR3: TGTGCCAGCAGCCGCCGGGGGGCGGCTGGAAACACCATATATTTT.

V is TRBV30 and J is TRBJ1-2, with a tentative D call TRBD1 (5 bases). This CDR3 spans 14 amino acids. V lost 0 bases and J lost 8, with 16 bases in between. The germline CDR1 and CDR2 sequences are GTSNPN and SVGIG (reference sequence). CDR3 residues: CAWSVGGGGRGYTF. The CDR3 DNA reads as TGTGCCTGGAGTGTTGGCGGGGGGGGTCGAGGCTACACCTTC.